These 18 T cell receptor beta chains came from one sample sequenced in a study of blood T cells in healthy people across ages. Using a J-beta primer mix together with a sample-barcoded 5' primer, a second PCR was run for about 7 to 12 cycles. TCRdb fed the 5' RACE reads into MiXCR, producing one record per CDR3 protein. The table includes around 2 million distinct CDR3 sequences, about 39% detected once. The sample consisted of blood. Receptor source: a human donor in good health.

The chain recombines TRBV5-1 with TRBJ2-5; 9 bases map to TRBD1. V lost 4 bases, J lost 6 bases, and 7 bases stayed unmatched. Germline V gene lookup returns CDR1 SGHRS and CDR2 YFSETQ. The CDR3 has 14 residues. The chain's CDR3 is CASSPGQGLKTQYF. Written as DNA, the CDR3 is TGCGCCAGCAGCCCGGGACAGGGTTTGAAGACCCAGTACTTC.

The V and J genes are TRBV20-1 and TRBJ1-5; the match to TRBD1 covers 7 bases. CDR1 DFQATT and CDR2 SNEGSKA come from the germline V gene (reference sequence). The V segment lost 4 bases and the J segment 5 bases; nucleotides outside the gene matches: 5. The CDR3 is made up of 13 amino acids. CDR3 in DNA: TGCAGTGCTACAGGACAGGATCATCAGCCCCAGCATTTT. Its protein product is CSATGQDHQPQHF.

The chain carries TRBV4-1 and TRBJ2-4, with unresolved D. The V gene lost 4 bases and the J gene lost 8 bases, with 18 bases spanning the gap. The CDR3 has 15 amino acids. The V gene's germline CDR1 is MGHRA and CDR2 YSYEKL. CDR3 in DNA: TGCGCCAGCAGCCCTAAAGGGTCAGAGGCCGACATTCAGTACTTC. It translates to CASSPKGSEADIQYF.

The V call is TRBV16, the J call TRBJ1-1; D is perhaps TRBD1 (6 bases). This CDR3 contains 14 residues. Looked up from germline, CDR1 is KGHSY and CDR2 is FQNENV. V shed 4 bases and J shed 4 bases, with 13 bases lying between them. The CDR3 bases are TGTGCCAGCAGCCCCTTCGGGGGCAGCACTGAAGCTTTCTTT. This gives the protein CASSPFGGSTEAFF.

This clonotype was seen more than once but under ten times. The gene calls are TRBV6-5 and TRBJ2-1; D is undetermined. Germline V gene data show CDR1 as MNHEY and CDR2 as SVGAGI. Trimming stripped 5 bases from V and 7 bases from J, with 9 bases between. The CDR3 has 12 amino acids. The CDR3 nucleotides read TGTGCCAGCAGTCGTCCCCTAAATGAGCAGTTCTTC. Encoded protein: CASSRPLNEQFF.

The chain recombines TRBV11-1 with TRBJ2-1; D ambiguous. The germline V gene encodes CDR1 SGHAT and CDR2 FQDESV (reference sequence). V gave up 0 bases and J gave up 4 bases, with 10 bases separating them. This CDR3 contains 15 residues. This CDR3 is CASSLAAGWYNEQFF. The CDR3 DNA reads as TGTGCCAGCAGCTTAGCGGCAGGCTGGTACAATGAGCAGTTCTTC.

This clonotype was seen only a few times. The chain employs TRBV20-1 and TRBJ2-1; no reliable D call. CDR1 is DFQATT, CDR2 SNEGSKA, per germline (reference sequence). This CDR3 contains 14 residues. Trimming took off 3 bases at V and 8 bases at J, with 17 bases between the two ends. The CDR3: CSASGEVMADEQFF. The CDR3 nucleotides read TGCAGTGCTAGTGGCGAGGTTATGGCGGATGAGCAGTTCTTC.

The chain recombines TRBV20-1 with TRBJ2-7; a possible D gene is TRBD2 (6 bases). The CDR3 runs 15 residues. Trimming took 0 bases from V and 1 from J, leaving 13 bases between them. Germline V lookup: CDR1 DFQATT, CDR2 SNEGSKA (reference sequence). CDR3 DNA: TGCAGTGCTAGAGATCTCCCGGCGGGATCCTACGAGCAGTACTTC. This gives the protein CSARDLPAGSYEQYF.

The rearrangement uses TRBV28 and TRBJ2-5; TRBD2 aligns across 15 bases. The CDR3 runs 19 residues. The V segment lost 5 bases and the J segment 4 bases; nucleotides outside the gene matches: 14. Germline V lookup: CDR1 MDHEN, CDR2 SYDVKM. In nucleotides, the CDR3 is TGTGCCAGCAGTCCGATTGGGACTAGCGGGGGGACGAGTTTAGAGACCCAGTACTTC. It translates to CASSPIGTSGGTSLETQYF. Complete variable domain (other parts from reference TRBV28 and TRBJ2-5): DVKVTQSSRYLVKRTGEKVFLECVQDMDHENMFWYRQDPGLGLRLIYFSYDVKMKEKGDIPEGYSVSREKKERFSLILESASTNQTSMYLCASSPIGTSGGTSLETQYFGPGTRLLVL.

This clonotype occurred a few times. The chain recombines TRBV5-1 with TRBJ2-1, with 11 positions matching TRBD2. Trimming cost V 3 bases and J 8 bases; bases outside gene matches: 1. The CDR3 is 13 amino acids. CDR1 is SGHRS and CDR2 is YFSETQ in the germline V gene. The CDR3 nucleotides read TGCGCCAGCAGCTCACTAGCGGGGGATGAGCAGTTCTTC. Translating it yields CASSSLAGDEQFF.

V gene TRBV12-5 combines with J gene TRBJ1-1; 10 positions match TRBD1. There are 15 residues in the CDR3. Trimming at V came to 1 base and at J to 6 bases, leaving 5 bases not matched to a gene. Germline V gene lookup returns CDR1 LGHNT and CDR2 FRNRAP. The CDR3 DNA is TGTGCTAGTGGTTTGGGGGACAGGGGTGATTCTGAAGCTTTCTTT. Encoded protein: CASGLGDRGDSEAFF. Full variable domain (missing parts from reference TRBV12-5 and TRBJ1-1): DARVTQTPRHKVTEMGQEVTMRCQPILGHNTVFWYRQTMMQGLELLAYFRNRAPLDDSGMPKDRFSAEMPDATLATLKIQPSEPRDSAVYFCASGLGDRGDSEAFFGQGTRLTVV.

Regarding this clonotype: One junction end disagrees with the germline gene, perhaps due to a read error. The chain recombines TRBV10-2 with TRBJ1-1; D is perhaps TRBD1 (6 bases). Germline CDR1 is WSHSY and CDR2 is SAAADI. This CDR3 is built from 15 residues. This CDR3 is CASTRQDPWPSEAVF. For the CDR3, the DNA is TGCGCCAGCACAAGACAGGACCCCTGGCCCTCTGAAGCTGTCTTT.

The V gene is TRBV2, the J gene TRBJ2-1; 8 positions match TRBD1. With 10 bases clipped from V and 4 bases from J, the junction kept 6 bases outside the gene matches. Germline CDR1 reads SNHLY; CDR2 reads FYNNEI. The CDR3 consists of 13 residues. CDR3 residues: CATRGQGYNEQFF. DNA of the CDR3: TGTGCCACCAGGGGGCAAGGGTACAATGAGCAGTTCTTC.

This clonotype was found a few times. This CDR3 reads CASSLGQTTSTDTQYF. The CDR3 bases are TGTGCCAGCAGTTTAGGACAAACCACTAGCACAGATACGCAGTATTTT. The chain carries TRBV28 and TRBJ2-3, with D possibly being TRBD1 (5 bases). Germline-derived CDR1 and CDR2 are MDHEN and SYDVKM. The CDR3 runs 16 residues. Trimming removed 2 bases from V and 0 bases from J, with 12 bases in between. Complete variable domain (other parts from reference TRBV28 and TRBJ2-3): DVKVTQSSRYLVKRTGEKVFLECVQDMDHENMFWYRQDPGLGLRLIYFSYDVKMKEKGDIPEGYSVSREKKERFSLILESASTNQTSMYLCASSLGQTTSTDTQYFGPGTRLTVL.

The chain combines TRBV9 with TRBJ2-5, with a possible D match to TRBD2 (6 bases). The germline CDR1 and CDR2 sequences are SGDLS and YYNGEE. The CDR3 totals 13 residues. The germline V and J ends were trimmed by 0 bases and 11 bases, with 14 bases remaining between them. The CDR3 nucleotides are TGTGCCAGCAGCGTAGGACCGGACCGGGAGCAGTACTTC. This translates into CASSVGPDREQYF.

V gene TRBV15 combines with J gene TRBJ1-1; D unresolved. V was trimmed by 2 bases and J by 0 bases, leaving 13 bases between them. The CDR3 spans 16 residues. Germline V CDR1 and CDR2: LNHNV, YYDKDF (reference sequence). CDR3 in DNA: TGTGCCACCAGCAGATCACCGCGACTCATGAACACTGAAGCTTTCTTT. As protein: CATSRSPRLMNTEAFF.

This clonotype was recorded once. This chain uses TRBV18 with TRBJ1-4; no firm D call. This CDR3 has 14 amino acids. The germline CDR1 and CDR2 sequences are KGHSH and LQKENI. With 3 bases removed from V and 0 bases from J, the gap between germline ends came to 5 bases. This CDR3 reads CASSPEPTNEKLFF. DNA of the CDR3: TGTGCCAGCTCACCTGAGCCAACTAATGAAAAACTGTTTTTT.

J is TRBJ1-2 and V is TRBV7-9; D ambiguous. Germline lookup yields CDR1 SEHNR and CDR2 FQNEAQ (reference sequence). The ends were cut back, 5 bases at V and 8 bases at J, with 9 bases in the middle. The CDR3 extends over 11 amino acids. CDR3 residues: CASSANSGYTF. The CDR3 DNA reads as TGTGCCAGCAGCGCGAACTCCGGCTACACCTTC.